This TCR beta chain was recovered during a study of T cell responses to AZD1222 COVID-19 vaccine. Study results and caveats: Clonal diversity was possibly underestimated, and white British individuals and females predominated among donors. Mapped onto spike, vaccine-associated CD4 TCRs spanned it and were dominant at 160-218 and 743-854. Repertoires were obtained only post-peak T cell response.

The germline gives CDR1 SGHRS, CDR2 YFSETQ. Trimming took off 1 base at V and 6 bases at J, with 19 bases between the two ends. The length of the CDR3 is 16 residues. In its sample, this clone was seen a few times. The antigen is undetermined. Profiled with immunoSEQ multiplex PCR; TCRdb holds only in-frame clones, not every one. The table has about 34,000 clones, approximately 78% seen once. This TCR was sampled from an adult who received the AZD1222 COVID-19 vaccine. The sample here was peripheral blood, taken 28 days after the second AZD1222 dose. This rearrangement joins TRBV5-1 to TRBJ1-1; possibly TRBD1 for D (6 bases). The CDR3 sequence: CASSLSPLQGRAEAFF. In DNA, the CDR3 is TGCGCCAGCAGCTTGTCCCCCCTACAGGGAAGAGCTGAAGCTTTCTTT.